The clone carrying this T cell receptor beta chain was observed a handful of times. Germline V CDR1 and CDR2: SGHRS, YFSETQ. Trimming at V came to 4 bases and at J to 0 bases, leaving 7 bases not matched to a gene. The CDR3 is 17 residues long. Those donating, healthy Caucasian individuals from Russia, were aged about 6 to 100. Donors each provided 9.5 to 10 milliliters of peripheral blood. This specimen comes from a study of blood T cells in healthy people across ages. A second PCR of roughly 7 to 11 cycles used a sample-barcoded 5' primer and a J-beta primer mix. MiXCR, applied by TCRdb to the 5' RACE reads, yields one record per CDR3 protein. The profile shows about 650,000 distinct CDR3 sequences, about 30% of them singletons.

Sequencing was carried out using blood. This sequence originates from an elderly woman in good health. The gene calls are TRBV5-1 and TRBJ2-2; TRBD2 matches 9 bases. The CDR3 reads CASSPYPSGTNTGELFF. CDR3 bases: TGCGCCAGCAGCCCCTACCCTAGCGGGACGAACACCGGGGAGCTGTTTTTT.